This TCR beta chain was sequenced in a study of tissue T cells after allogeneic stem cell transplantation (dated 2022 in TCRdb). About the full investigation: TCR beta repertoires were profiled across many tissues obtained from research autopsies of patients with and without GVHD, as well as in mouse models of GVHD. The human part of the study was a prospective observational study with no blinding and no randomization. General conclusions and limits of the study: Within patients, how anatomically similar tissues were was a major factor shaping TCR repertoire composition, regardless of disease or transplant status. Sampling depth was acknowledged as a limitation, and the patient cohort was both small and clinically heterogeneous. In both patients and mice, only a limited portion of the TCR repertoire detected in tissues was captured by blood and spleen T cells. The study did not determine which tissue TCRs were alloreactive or antigen-specific, and some clones might have been persisting host cells. Not many T cell clones showed up in more than one patient, yet clustering based on motifs uncovered repertoire signatures that were shared across patients in a tissue-specific way.

In its sample, this clone comes out as medium-sized (0.01 to 0.1%). Its antigen target is currently unknown. This receptor is murine, so its gene names and germline sequences reflect the mouse genome. The read is 1 residue too short to cover the CDR3 end, so that end is filled in from the germline J gene. V is shortened by 5 bases, J by 6 bases, and the region joining them spans 9 bases. Spanning cysteine to phenylalanine, the CDR3 consists of 12 amino acids. Shown are 33 bases from within the CDR3, in frame from base 1. CDR1 and CDR2 (FNHDT, SITEND) derive from the germline V gene (reference sequence). Preparation of the library involved the immunoSEQ multiplex PCR assay. Adaptive Biotechnologies performed the TCRbeta CDR3 sequencing at survey depth and reported CDR3 sequences, V/J genes, productive frequency and template counts. Amplification of TCR beta CDR3 regions was performed from genomic DNA rather than from RNA. Processing in the source paper ran as follows. Jensen-Shannon divergence was used to quantify pairwise repertoire overlap between tissues, with a value of 1 meaning complete divergence and a value of 0 meaning identical repertoires. Based on pairwise JSD values, tissues were grouped by single-linkage agglomerative hierarchical clustering, and the results were shown as dendrograms. GLIPH2 was applied to all patient samples using simulation_depth 1000, kmer_min_depth 3, and cdr3_length_cutoff 8, and only groups with more than two unique CDR3s were retained. A standardized tissue-overlap score was generated by extrapolating Jaccard GLIPH-group overlap across patients to a standard repertoire size of 1000 clones. Associations of diversity with clinical or experimental variables used linear mixed-effect models with tissue fixed effects and individual random effects. TCRdb retrieved this table from immuneACCESS and kept in-frame rearrangements only. Not all clones are present; in checked studies, unresolved V genes account for under half, and no reason is known for the remainder. Clone size and V and J calls were adopted from that table, with D and trimming inferred from the DNA. This sample holds over 5,000 clones; roughly 46% were observed only once. The ten most abundant clones make up 7.8% of the sample.

The time point label, read with the paper, signifies: mouse harvest day 7 after allogeneic transplant. Each mouse graft, delivered by tail vein injection, combined 10^6 splenic CD5+ T cells with 10^7 T-cell-depleted bone marrow cells. Mouse GVHD was modeled in a major MHC-mismatch B6 (H2b) into BALB/c (H2d) model, with tissues profiled at day 7 or 14. On day 7 or 14 post-transplant, mouse tissues and retro-orbital blood were harvested with separate sterile tools for each animal, and livers were flushed beforehand. Before genomic DNA isolation with the DNeasy Blood & Tissue Kit, mouse tissues were minced with razor blades in buffered saline.

Material for sequencing was gut tissue. Recombination linked TRBV19 to TRBJ2-1, with a weak D call of TRBD1 (6 bases match). This clonotype originated in a female BALB/c mouse given C57BL/6 T cells with graft-versus-host disease after an allogeneic hematopoietic cell transplant. CDR3 bases read: TGTGCCAGCAGACAGGGCCTTGCTGAGCAGTTC. Translated, this is CASRQGLAEQF. The complete CDR3 sequence is CASRQGLAEQFF.